The rows below give T cell receptor beta chains drawn from one sample of a study of blood T cell repertoires in COVID-19. TCRdb's table, derived via immunoSEQ multiplex PCR, lists solely in-frame clones and lacks some. This table holds thousands of clones, 88% found once. The sample taken for sequencing was peripheral blood. These receptors originate from a human donor in a cohort sampled during active COVID-19. Both conserved end residues are part of each CDR3. D genes are given only for firm matches. Part of the rows lack a size; the others show once, few, many or a class for expanded clones.

NA	TRBD2	TRBV10-3	TRBJ2-3	TGTGCCATCAGTGGTGGGAGGGAAGATACGCAGTATTTT	CAISGGREDTQYF
NA	NA	TRBV4-2	TRBJ1-2	TGTGCCAGCAGCCAAGATTCGACAGGAGCTAACTATGGCTACACCTTC	CASSQDSTGANYGYTF
NA	TRBD1	TRBV10-3	TRBJ2-5	TGTGCCATCAGTTCAGGACAGGGAGAGACCCAGTACTTC	CAISSGQGETQYF
NA	TRBD1	TRBV5-4	TRBJ2-5	TGTGCCAGCAGCTTTGGACAGGGAGCAGAGACCCAGTACTTC	CASSFGQGAETQYF
NA	NA	TRBV5-1	TRBJ1-4	TGCGCCAGCAGCTTGGCGGGGGTACCACGTTCAAAACTGTTTTTT	CASSLAGVPRSKLFF
few	NA	TRBV5-1	TRBJ2-5	TGCGCCAGCAGCTTGTGGGCGGGATCGCAAGAGACCCAGTACTTC	CASSLWAGSQETQYF
NA	NA	TRBV19	TRBJ1-1	TGTGCCAGTAGTATTAGCTCGGGTATGAACACTGAAGCTTTCTTT	CASSISSGMNTEAFF
NA	TRBD1	TRBV4-1	TRBJ2-7	TGCGCCAGCAGCCAACCCCGACAGGGGGCGCCGTACGAGCAGTACTTC	CASSQPRQGAPYEQYF
NA	TRBD2	TRBV28	TRBJ2-2	TGTGCCAGCAGTTTAGAGGGGACTATGGGGTTAGCCGGGGAGCTGTTTTTT	CASSLEGTMGLAGELFF
NA	NA	TRBV3-1/TRBV3-2	TRBJ1-3	TGTGCCAGCAGCCAAGAGTGGAGGGGAAACACCATATATTTT	CASSQEWRGNTIYF
NA	TRBD2	TRBV19	TRBJ2-7	TGTGCCAGTACCGCTAAATGGGGGACTAGCGGGAGCTACGAGCAGTACTTC	CASTAKWGTSGSYEQYF
NA	TRBD1	TRBV6-5	TRBJ1-4	TGTGCCAGCAGTCTTTTCAGGGGGATTAGGGAAAAACTGTTTTTT	CASSLFRGIREKLFF
NA	NA	TRBV28	TRBJ2-1	TGTGCCAGCAGTTTACCCCTCGATAGCTCCTACAATGAGCAGTTCTTC	CASSLPLDSSYNEQFF
NA	NA	TRBV12-5	TRBJ2-7	TGTGCTAGTGGAGATGACGGGGACGAGCAGTACTTC	CASGDDGDEQYF
NA	TRBD1	TRBV6-6	TRBJ2-7	TGTGCCAGCAGCTCCTATGGGACAGACTACGAGCAGTACTTC	CASSSYGTDYEQYF
NA	TRBD2	TRBV19	TRBJ2-5	TGTGCCAGTAGTATATCAGGAGCGGGAGGCCCAGAGACCCAGTACTTC	CASSISGAGGPETQYF
NA	TRBD1	TRBV5-1	TRBJ2-4	TGCGCCAGCAGCTCTCCAACAGGGGACCAAAACATTCAGTACTTC	CASSSPTGDQNIQYF
few	TRBD1	TRBV4-1	TRBJ2-1	TGCGCCAGCAGCCAAGAAGGGGGCGGATCAAAAGAGCAGTTCTTC	CASSQEGGGSKEQFF
NA	TRBD2	TRBV5-1	TRBJ2-3	TGCGCCAGCAGAATAGCGGGAGAGCGCACAGATACGCAGTATTTT	CASRIAGERTDTQYF
NA	TRBD1	TRBV27	TRBJ2-7	TGTGCCAGCAGCCGCCCCGGGACAGGGTTAAACGAGCAGTACTTC	CASSRPGTGLNEQYF
NA	NA	TRBV11-3	TRBJ2-7	TGTGCCAGCAGCGCAGGTGGAGCGGACGAGCAGTACTTC	CASSAGGADEQYF
NA	TRBD2	TRBV28	TRBJ2-1	TGTGCCAGCAGACCCCTAGCGGGAGACTACAATGAGCAGTTCTTC	CASRPLAGDYNEQFF
NA	TRBD1	TRBV7-6	TRBJ1-6	TGTGCCAGCAGCTTACTGGGGGTGGGACAGCCCCACAATTCACCCCTCCACTTT	CASSLLGVGQPHNSPLHF
NA	NA	TRBV3-1/TRBV3-2	TRBJ2-4	TGTGCCAGCAGCCCATCTCGACATACCGTAGCCAAAAACATTCAGTACTTC	CASSPSRHTVAKNIQYF
NA	TRBD2	TRBV18	TRBJ2-7	TGTGCCAGCTCACCACCGAGGGAACTAGCGAACCTGGGGGGTAGCTACGAGCAGTACTTC	CASSPPRELANLGGSYEQYF